The T cell receptor beta chain described here comes from a study of T cell responses to AZD1222 COVID-19 vaccine. Here immunoSEQ multiplex PCR was the method, and the copy in TCRdb shows in-frame clones only, minus some. The repertoire consists of 120,000 or so clones, with 80% to 95% occurring once and the leading ten covering roughly 2.5%. This TCR was recovered from an adult who received the AZD1222 COVID-19 vaccine. The input for sequencing was peripheral blood, taken 28 days after the second AZD1222 dose.

CDR3 in amino acids: CASSPDRAAYEQYF. The CDR3 bases are TGTGCCAGCTCACCCGACAGGGCCGCCTACGAGCAGTACTTC. This chain links TRBV18 with TRBJ2-7, with 7 nucleotides matching TRBD1. Germline loops: CDR1 KGHSH, CDR2 LQKENI. After removal of 3 bases from V and 2 bases from J, the junction contained 4 bases not matched to a gene. This CDR3 region has 14 residues. Using reference TRBV18 and TRBJ2-7 for the parts outside the CDR3, the full variable domain is NAGVMQNPRHLVRRRGQEARLRCSPMKGHSHVYWYRQLPEEGLKFMVYLQKENIIDESGMPKERFSAEFPKEGPSILRIQQVVRGDSAAYFCASSPDRAAYEQYFGPGTRLTVT.